This is a list of T cell receptor beta chains from one sample in a study of cytomegalovirus exposure and HLA in healthy donors. The protocol was immunoSEQ multiplex PCR, while the TCRdb copy is restricted to in-frame clones and leaves out a portion. The sample has 150,000 to 200,000 clones; over 70% are singletons. Material for sequencing was PBMCs. These TCRs come from a man aged 45-65 years in good health and CMV-seronegative. Each CDR3 is given with its conserved first and last residue. The D gene is left open where the match is weak. Size is stated for part of the rows, as once, few or many counts, or as a class when the clone is expanded.

clone_size d_call j_call v_call cdr3_aa cdr3_nt
- - TRBJ2-2 TRBV7-2 CASNRDFNTGELFF TGTGCCAGCAACCGGGACTTCAACACCGGGGAGCTGTTTTTT
few - TRBJ2-7 TRBV10-3 CAVQSGLSSYEQYF TGTGCCGTACAATCGGGACTCTCTTCCTACGAGCAGTACTTC
few - TRBJ1-1 TRBV5-1 CASSTRGANTEAFF TGCGCCAGCAGCACAAGGGGCGCGAACACTGAAGCTTTCTTT
- TRBD1 TRBJ1-1 TRBV11-2 CASSLVTGKGTEAFF TGTGCCAGCAGCTTAGTGACAGGGAAGGGGACTGAAGCTTTCTTT
- - TRBJ2-4 TRBV7-9 CSSSQDIQYF TGTTCCAGCAGCCAGGACATTCAGTACTTC
- - TRBJ1-1 TRBV11-2 CASSLGGDTEAFF TGTGCCAGCAGCTTAGGCGGGGACACTGAAGCTTTCTTT
- TRBD2 TRBJ2-1 TRBV10-1 CASSGGAGGYNEQFF TGCGCCAGCAGTGGGGGGGCGGGGGGCTACAATGAGCAGTTCTTC
- - TRBJ1-6 TRBV12-5 CASGLVTGQSISPLHF TGTGCTAGTGGTTTGGTAACAGGACAATCGATTTCACCCCTCCACTTT
- TRBD2 TRBJ2-7 TRBV7-2 CASSLVGSGGFYEQYF TGTGCCAGCAGCTTAGTTGGTAGCGGGGGGTTCTACGAGCAGTACTTC
- TRBD1 TRBJ1-5 TRBV27 CASRVNRGVNQPQHF TGTGCCAGCAGGGTTAACAGGGGCGTTAATCAGCCCCAGCATTTT
- - TRBJ2-5 TRBV18 CASSRDTQETQYF TGTGCCAGCTCACGGGACACCCAAGAGACCCAGTACTTC
few TRBD2 TRBJ2-5 TRBV14 CASSQARTSGGAKETQYF TGTGCCAGCAGCCAAGCTCGTACTAGCGGGGGGGCGAAAGAGACCCAGTACTTC
- TRBD1 TRBJ2-2 TRBV13 CASNHRGFPGELFF TGTGCCAGCAATCACAGGGGTTTCCCCGGGGAGCTGTTTTTT
- - TRBJ2-7 TRBV11-2 CASSRDSLPFYEQYF TGTGCCAGCAGCAGGGACTCCCTTCCTTTTTACGAGCAGTACTTC
- - TRBJ1-2 TRBV19 CASSILSGNGYTF TGTGCCAGTAGTATATTATCAGGGAATGGCTACACCTTC
once - TRBJ1-5 TRBV4-3 CASSQDAGMQPQHF TGCGCCAGCAGCCAAGATGCAGGAATGCAGCCCCAGCATTTT
- - TRBJ2-1 TRBV7-8 CASSFPGSGNEQFF TGTGCCAGCAGCTTCCCGGGGTCGGGGAATGAGCAGTTCTTC
once - TRBJ1-6 TRBV7-6 CASSLAGTNNSPLHF TGTGCCAGCAGCTTAGCCGGGACAAATAATTCACCCCTCCACTTT
- - TRBJ1-5 TRBV12-5 CASGLYPGVGNQPQHF TGTGCTAGTGGTTTGTACCCGGGGGTGGGTAATCAGCCCCAGCATTTT
- TRBD2 TRBJ2-3 TRBV4-3 CASSRGLAGVTDTQYF TGCGCCAGCAGCCGCGGACTAGCGGGGGTCACAGATACGCAGTATTTT
- - TRBJ2-7 TRBV7-6 CASSLVYSDRINYEQYF TGTGCCAGCAGCTTAGTGTATTCGGACAGAATTAACTACGAGCAGTACTTC
- TRBD1 TRBJ2-5 TRBV6-5 CASSYSQGVEEQYF TGTGCCAGCAGTTACTCCCAGGGGGTGGAAGAGCAGTACTTC
- TRBD1 TRBJ2-7 TRBV7-9 CASSLAGGLSYEQYF TGTGCCAGCAGCTTAGCAGGGGGCCTCTCCTACGAGCAGTACTTC
- - TRBJ1-2 TRBV6-1 CASIELKTSGYTF TGTGCCAGCATAGAACTGAAAACGAGTGGCTACACCTTC
- TRBD1 TRBJ1-2 TRBV7-9 CSSSSLRDRGATNYGYTF TGTTCCAGCAGCTCACTCCGGGACAGGGGCGCCACTAACTATGGCTACACCTTC
- - TRBJ1-6 TRBV4-1 CASSQDDSRSSYNSPLHF TGCGCCAGCAGCCAAGATGACTCTAGGAGCTCCTATAATTCACCCCTCCACTTT
- TRBD2 TRBJ2-1 TRBV20-1 CSARREGGQFF TGCAGTGCTAGACGGGAGGGAGGGCAGTTCTTC
- - TRBJ2-2 TRBV7-9 CASSARDTHTGELFF TGTGCCAGCAGCGCACGGGACACCCACACCGGGGAGCTGTTTTTT
- - TRBJ2-4 TRBV5-6 CASSFGTINYIQYF TGTGCCAGCAGCTTCGGGACAATTAATTACATTCAGTACTTC
- - TRBJ1-6 TRBV27 CASSSYGESYNSPLHF TGTGCCAGCAGTTCGTACGGGGAATCCTATAATTCACCCCTCCACTTT
- TRBD1 TRBJ1-5 TRBV19 CASSLLPGQGVGSQHF TGTGCCAGTAGTCTATTGCCGGGTCAGGGGGTGGGGTCCCAGCATTTT